Below are 24 T cell receptor beta chains sequenced from a single sample in a study of T cell changes during pregnancy in multiple sclerosis. Using immunoSEQ multiplex PCR, the repertoire was profiled, and TCRdb retains in-frame clones only, with some absent. The sample yields under 85,000 clones, 90% to 95% seen once. The starting material was peripheral blood, obtained in the third trimester of pregnancy. These receptors all come from a female donor with multiple sclerosis, enrolled in a pregnancy study.

This chain connects TRBV6-6 to TRBJ2-7; unclear D gene. Trimming stripped 7 bases from V and 5 bases from J, with 18 bases between. Germline loops: CDR1 MNHNY, CDR2 SVGAGI (reference sequence). The CDR3 totals 14 residues. Here the CDR3 reads CASTLSRLGDEQYF. CDR3 DNA sequence: TGTGCCAGCACCCTCAGCAGGTTAGGCGACGAGCAGTACTTC.

This rearrangement joins TRBV11-2 to TRBJ1-2; 9 nucleotides align to TRBD1. This CDR3 region has 15 residues. With 5 bases clipped from V and 4 bases from J, the junction kept 8 bases outside the gene matches. Germline CDR1 is SGHAT and CDR2 is FQNNGV. CDR3 sequence reads: CASSPQIQGAYGYTF. CDR3 DNA sequence: TGTGCCAGCAGCCCCCAAATACAGGGGGCCTATGGCTACACCTTC. The full variable domain, its missing parts supplied by reference TRBV11-2 and TRBJ1-2, is EAGVAQSPRYKIIEKRQSVAFWCNPISGHATLYWYQQILGQGPKLLIQFQNNGVVDDSQLPKDRFSAERLKGVDSTLKIQPAKLEDSAVYLCASSPQIQGAYGYTFGSGTRLTVV.

This clone showed up just a few times. The chain carries TRBV6-5 and TRBJ1-6; D is perhaps TRBD1 (6 bases). Germline V gene sequence: CDR1 MNHEY, CDR2 SVGAGI. The CDR3 covers 15 residues. V lost 6 bases and J lost 5, with 14 bases in between. The CDR3, as DNA: TGTGCCAGCAGCGTCGGGACAACTAATAATTCACCCCTCCACTTT. Its translation is CASSVGTTNNSPLHF.

This chain joins TRBV7-2 and TRBJ2-3, with 7 bases aligning to TRBD1. Germline trimming cut 5 bases from V and 6 bases from J; bases unmatched to any gene: 8. The CDR3 spans 14 residues. Germline-derived CDR1 and CDR2 are SGHTA and FQGNSA. The DNA of the CDR3 is TGTGCCAGCAGCCCGCGACAGGGAAGGGATACGCAGTATTTT. Amino acids: CASSPRQGRDTQYF.

V and J are TRBV7-2 and TRBJ2-3, with 11 bases identical to TRBD2. The length of the CDR3 is 15 residues. The V gene end was trimmed by 5 bases and the J gene end by 0 bases; junction bases not matched to a gene: 1. CDR1 is SGHTA, CDR2 FQGNSA, per germline. The CDR3 nucleotides read TGTGCCAGCAGCACTAGCGGGAGAAGCACAGATACGCAGTATTTT. Residues: CASSTSGRSTDTQYF.

This rearrangement joins TRBV7-3 to TRBJ2-3; the D gene is possibly TRBD2 (5 bases). CDR1 SGHTA and CDR2 FQGTGA come from the germline V gene. CDR3 length: 14 amino acids. Trimming shortened V by 3 bases and J by 0 bases, and 7 bases separated the two germline ends. CDR3 amino acids: CASSFPGSTDTQYF. In DNA, the CDR3 is TGTGCCAGCAGCTTTCCGGGAAGCACAGATACGCAGTATTTT.

This chain uses TRBV7-2 with TRBJ2-7; 7 bases agree with TRBD2. CDR1 is SGHTA and CDR2 is FQGNSA in the germline V gene. V was clipped by 4 bases and J by 6 bases; unmatched bases: 6. This CDR3 has 13 amino acids. The CDR3 reads CASSSGREGEQYF. DNA of the CDR3: TGTGCCAGCAGCTCCGGTAGGGAGGGCGAGCAGTACTTC.

The chain has TRBV7-6 and TRBJ1-1, with unresolved D. The CDR3 consists of 15 residues. Trimming stripped 1 base from V and 2 bases from J, with 11 bases between. The germline V gene has CDR1 SGHVS and CDR2 FNYEAQ. Here the CDR3 reads CASSLGEGGNTEAFF. The CDR3 region has the DNA TGTGCCAGCAGCTTAGGGGAGGGCGGCAACACTGAAGCTTTCTTT. Combining the CDR3 with reference TRBV7-6 and TRBJ1-1 gives the whole variable domain GAGVSQSPRYKVTKRGQDVALRCDPISGHVSLYWYRQALGQGPEFLTYFNYEAQQDKSGLPNDRFSAERPEGSISTLTIQRTEQRDSAMYRCASSLGEGGNTEAFFGQGTRLTVV.

The gene calls are TRBV30 and TRBJ1-1, with D possibly being TRBD1 (5 bases). V was cut by 2 bases and J by 1 base, with 11 bases left in between. The CDR3 runs to 14 residues. The V gene's germline CDR1 is GTSNPN and CDR2 SVGIG (reference sequence). The CDR3, as DNA: TGTGCCTGGAGTAACTCGGGGGGGAACACTGAAGCTTTCTTT. Residues: CAWSNSGGNTEAFF.

The chain uses TRBV7-2 and TRBJ1-1, with D unresolved. The V gene's germline CDR1 is SGHTA and CDR2 FQGNSA. CDR3 length equals 16 residues. V was trimmed by 1 base and J by 6 bases, leaving 18 bases between them. The CDR3 region is CASSLEIMWAGAEAFF. The CDR3 nucleotides are TGTGCCAGCAGCTTAGAAATCATGTGGGCCGGCGCTGAAGCTTTCTTT.

V gene TRBV9 combines with J gene TRBJ2-1; D is undetermined. The ends were cut back, 0 bases at V and 0 bases at J, with 10 bases in the middle. This CDR3 has 16 amino acids. The germline gives CDR1 SGDLS, CDR2 YYNGEE. The CDR3 coding sequence is TGTGCCAGCAGCGTAGCTCGTGGTAGCTCCTACAATGAGCAGTTCTTC. This codes for CASSVARGSSYNEQFF. The full variable domain, rest sourced from reference TRBV9 and TRBJ2-1, is DSGVTQTPKHLITATGQRVTLRCSPRSGDLSVYWYQQSLDQGLQFLIQYYNGEERAKGNILERFSAQQFPDLHSELNLSSLELGDSALYFCASSVARGSSYNEQFFGPGTRLTVL.

J is TRBJ1-1 and V is TRBV4-2; D not certain. Trimming took off 1 base at V and 1 base at J, with 4 bases between the two ends. This CDR3 has 13 residues. In germline, CDR1 is LGHNA, CDR2 YNFKEQ. Here the CDR3 reads CASSQVKNTEAFF. CDR3 coding DNA: TGTGCCAGCAGCCAAGTTAAGAACACTGAAGCTTTCTTT.

The V gene is TRBV9, the J gene TRBJ2-6; tentative D call: TRBD2 (6 bases). Per germline, CDR1 SGDLS and CDR2 YYNGEE. The CDR3 has 16 residues. V shed 4 bases and J shed 4 bases, with 15 bases lying between them. CDR3 nucleotide sequence: TGTGCCAGCAGCCCTAGGGACTCTTCGGGGGCCAACGTCCTGACTTTC. Protein: CASSPRDSSGANVLTF.

The V and J genes are TRBV6-1 and TRBJ1-2; D unresolved. The CDR3 loop spans 12 amino acids. Germline lookup yields CDR1 MNHNS and CDR2 SASEGT. Deletions cut 1 base from V and 4 bases from J, with 4 bases between. CDR3 bases: TGTGCCAGCAGTGAAGACAGCTATGGCTACACCTTC. It encodes CASSEDSYGYTF.

The chain combines TRBV2 with TRBJ2-7; 9 nucleotides align to TRBD1. The CDR3 has 15 residues. V dropped 4 bases and J dropped 3; count of bases not matched to a gene: 7. Germline assignment: CDR1 SNHLY and CDR2 FYNNEI. The CDR3 DNA reads as TGTGCCAGCAGTGGACCGGGACAGGGAATCTACGAGCAGTACTTC. It encodes CASSGPGQGIYEQYF.

The chain recombines TRBV6-1 with TRBJ2-5; TRBD1 might be the D (6 bases). CDR3 size: 15 residues. Trimming removed 7 bases from V and 5 bases from J, with 20 bases in between. Germline V lookup: CDR1 MNHNS, CDR2 SASEGT. CDR3: CASIKYVRGGETQYF. Written as DNA, the CDR3 is TGTGCCAGCATTAAATACGTCAGGGGCGGTGAGACCCAGTACTTC.

The rearrangement links TRBV6-6 to TRBJ2-3; 9 positions match TRBD2. Germline-derived CDR1 and CDR2 are MNHNY and SVGAGI (reference sequence). The CDR3 contains 14 residues. Unmatched junction bases numbered 5, after V lost 8 bases and J lost 2 bases. This CDR3 is CASSRGGPTDTQYF. DNA of the CDR3: TGTGCCAGCTCGCGGGGGGGCCCCACAGATACGCAGTATTTT.

The V gene is TRBV19, the J gene TRBJ1-3; D unresolved. Germline V CDR1 and CDR2: LNHDA, SQIVND (reference sequence). Trimming cost V 7 bases and J 0 bases, with 19 bases left between them. This CDR3 comprises 17 residues. CDR3 amino acids: CASIPPVIPLSGNTIYF. The CDR3 region has the DNA TGTGCCAGTATACCCCCAGTAATACCGCTCTCTGGAAACACCATATATTTT.

V is TRBV4-2 and J is TRBJ1-4; no clear D. Trimming pared 3 bases from V and 3 bases from J, leaving 8 bases between. The CDR3 is made up of 14 amino acids. Looked up from germline, CDR1 is LGHNA and CDR2 is YNFKEQ. In DNA form, the CDR3 reads TGTGCCAGCAGCCAGCGGATGGCTAATGAAAAACTGTTTTTT. Its protein product is CASSQRMANEKLFF.

The chain uses TRBV30 and TRBJ2-7; perhaps TRBD2 as D (5 bases). From germline, CDR1 is GTSNPN and CDR2 SVGIG (reference sequence). The CDR3 loop spans 15 amino acids. Trimming shortened V by 0 bases and J by 2 bases, and 14 bases separated the two germline ends. The CDR3 region is CAWSVRGKVTYEQYF. Here the CDR3 DNA reads TGTGCCTGGAGTGTACGGGGTAAAGTAACCTACGAGCAGTACTTC.

This chain uses TRBV27 with TRBJ1-2; tentatively, D is TRBD1 (5 bases). The germline V gene encodes CDR1 MNHEY and CDR2 SMNVEV (reference sequence). This CDR3 comprises 13 residues. Trimming left V 2 bases short and J 4 bases short, with 8 bases between. This CDR3 is CASSLTGPYGYTF. CDR3 sequence (DNA): TGTGCCAGCAGTTTAACAGGCCCCTATGGCTACACCTTC.

The CDR3 spells CASPRDRSDNEQFF. CDR3 in DNA: TGTGCCAGCCCCCGGGACAGGTCCGACAATGAGCAGTTCTTC. This chain connects TRBV2 to TRBJ2-1, with TRBD1 matching over 8 bases. The germline V gene encodes CDR1 SNHLY and CDR2 FYNNEI. The trim removed 8 bases at V and 5 bases at J, leaving 8 bases unmatched. This CDR3 is built from 14 residues.

Written as DNA, the CDR3 is TGCGCCAGCAGCCAAGATCTTACGCGGTCACCCCTCCACTTT. Residues: CASSQDLTRSPLHF. The chain combines TRBV4-3 with TRBJ1-6; D remains ambiguous. Germline CDR1 LGHNA, CDR2 YSLEER. V lost 0 bases and J lost 10, with 10 bases in between. The CDR3 totals 14 residues.

The V call is TRBV7-9, the J call TRBJ1-5, with 9 bases fitting TRBD1. The CDR3 is 16 residues long. Germline V CDR1 and CDR2: SEHNR, FQNEAQ (reference sequence). Trimming at V came to 4 bases and at J to 5 bases, leaving 9 bases not matched to a gene. The CDR3 is CASSSWDRERDQPQHF. CDR3 coding DNA: TGTGCCAGCAGCTCCTGGGACAGGGAAAGGGATCAGCCCCAGCATTTT. Together with reference TRBV7-9 and TRBJ1-5, the CDR3 gives the full variable domain: DTGVSQNPRHKITKRGQNVTFRCDPISEHNRLYWYRQTLGQGPEFLTYFQNEAQLEKSRLLSDRFSAERPKGSFSTLEIQRTEQGDSAMYLCASSSWDRERDQPQHFGDGTRLSIL.